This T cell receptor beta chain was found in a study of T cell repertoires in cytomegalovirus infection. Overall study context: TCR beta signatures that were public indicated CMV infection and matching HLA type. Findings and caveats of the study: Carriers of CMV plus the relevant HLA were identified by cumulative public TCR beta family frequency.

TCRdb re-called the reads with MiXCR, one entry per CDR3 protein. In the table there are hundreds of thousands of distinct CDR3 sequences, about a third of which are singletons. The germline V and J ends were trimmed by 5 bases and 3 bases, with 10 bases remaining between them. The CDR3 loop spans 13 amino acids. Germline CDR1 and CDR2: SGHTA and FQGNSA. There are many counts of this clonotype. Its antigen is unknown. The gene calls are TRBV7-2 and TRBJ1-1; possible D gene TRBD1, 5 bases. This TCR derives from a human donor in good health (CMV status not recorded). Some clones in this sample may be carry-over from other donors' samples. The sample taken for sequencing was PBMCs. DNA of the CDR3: TGTGCCAGCAGCCCCGACAGATACACTGAAGCTTTCTTT. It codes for CASSPDRYTEAFF.